These T cell receptor beta chains were read from a single sample in a study of blood T cells in healthy people across ages. TCRdb analysed the 5' RACE reads with MiXCR anew, one entry per CDR3 protein. Among about 1.1 million distinct CDR3 sequences, roughly two fifths were seen once, and the ten largest hold less than 15%. The sample consisted of blood. These receptors were collected from a man in his late teens or twenties in good health. The CDR3 runs from the conserved cysteine through the conserved F or W. The order of the fields is clone size, J gene, D gene, V gene, CDR3 DNA, CDR3 protein. D genes are given only for firm matches. Where a row states a size, it is once, few, many or the class of an expanded clone; other rows omit it.

abundance: NA
j_gene: TRBJ1-6
d_gene: TRBD1
v_gene: TRBV5-6
CDR3nt: TGTGCCAGCAGCTTACTTACAGGGGTGGGGTCCTATAATTCACCCCTCCACTTT
CDR3aa: CASSLLTGVGSYNSPLHF

abundance: NA
j_gene: TRBJ2-4
d_gene: NA
v_gene: TRBV9
CDR3nt: TGTGCCAGCAGCGGATTCTTGGGCAAAAACATTCAGTACTTC
CDR3aa: CASSGFLGKNIQYF

abundance: many
j_gene: TRBJ2-3
d_gene: NA
v_gene: TRBV6-1
CDR3nt: TGTGCCAGCACCCGATCGACAGATACGCAGTATTTT
CDR3aa: CASTRSTDTQYF

abundance: NA
j_gene: TRBJ2-7
d_gene: NA
v_gene: TRBV12-3/TRBV12-4
CDR3nt: TGTGCCAGCAGTTTGGTCAGGGCTAGCGAGCAGTACTTC
CDR3aa: CASSLVRASEQYF

abundance: NA
j_gene: TRBJ1-2
d_gene: NA
v_gene: TRBV7-2
CDR3nt: TGTGCCAGCAGCCCACAGGGTCTCCCCTCTATTCTTGATTATGGCTACACCTTC
CDR3aa: CASSPQGLPSILDYGYTF

abundance: few
j_gene: TRBJ1-2
d_gene: TRBD1
v_gene: TRBV18
CDR3nt: TGTGCCAGCTCACCTAGTTTTCGGGACAGCGGAAACACCTTC
CDR3aa: CASSPSFRDSGNTF

abundance: NA
j_gene: TRBJ1-5
d_gene: NA
v_gene: TRBV11-2
CDR3nt: TGTGCCAGCAGCATCAACCTTAGCAATCAGCCCCAGCATTTT
CDR3aa: CASSINLSNQPQHF

abundance: NA
j_gene: TRBJ2-3
d_gene: NA
v_gene: TRBV7-8
CDR3nt: TGTGCCAGCAGCTCCAAGACTAGTGGGGGGCAGAGCACAGATACGCAGTATTTT
CDR3aa: CASSSKTSGGQSTDTQYF

abundance: few
j_gene: TRBJ1-2
d_gene: NA
v_gene: TRBV12-3/TRBV12-4
CDR3nt: NA
CDR3aa: CASSVHLQSYGYTF

abundance: once
j_gene: TRBJ1-4
d_gene: NA
v_gene: TRBV6-2/TRBV6-3
CDR3nt: TGTGCCAGCAGTTACAGAAATGAAAAACTGTTTTTT
CDR3aa: CASSYRNEKLFF

abundance: few
j_gene: TRBJ1-6
d_gene: NA
v_gene: TRBV2
CDR3nt: TGTGCCAGCTGGGATCGTGGATCCTATAATTCACCCCTCCACTTT
CDR3aa: CASWDRGSYNSPLHF

abundance: NA
j_gene: TRBJ2-1
d_gene: NA
v_gene: TRBV7-3
CDR3nt: TGTGCCAGCAGCTTGGAACTAATATCCTACAATGAGCAGTTCTTC
CDR3aa: CASSLELISYNEQFF

abundance: NA
j_gene: TRBJ2-5
d_gene: NA
v_gene: TRBV5-1
CDR3nt: TGCGCCAGCAGCTTTACAGCGGACCAAGAGACCCGGTACTTC
CDR3aa: CASSFTADQETRYF

abundance: NA
j_gene: TRBJ2-7
d_gene: TRBD2
v_gene: TRBV9
CDR3nt: TGTGCCAGCAGCGTCACCGGGACTAGCGACTACGAGCAGTACTTC
CDR3aa: CASSVTGTSDYEQYF

abundance: few
j_gene: TRBJ2-1
d_gene: TRBD2
v_gene: TRBV9
CDR3nt: TGTGCCAGCAGTGTCCCGGGACTAGCGGGGGGGCTTAATGAGCAGTTCTTC
CDR3aa: CASSVPGLAGGLNEQFF

abundance: NA
j_gene: TRBJ1-2
d_gene: NA
v_gene: TRBV9
CDR3nt: TGTGCCAGCAGCCCAGCTACCATTAACTATGGCTACACCTTC
CDR3aa: CASSPATINYGYTF

abundance: few
j_gene: TRBJ2-1
d_gene: NA
v_gene: TRBV9
CDR3nt: TGTGCCAGCAGCCCGAACTTGGACAGTAGAGATGAGCAGTTCTTC
CDR3aa: CASSPNLDSRDEQFF

abundance: few
j_gene: TRBJ1-4
d_gene: NA
v_gene: TRBV7-2
CDR3nt: TGTGCCAGCAGTTTGTTGTTAGGGGCGATTAATGAAAAACTGTTTTTT
CDR3aa: CASSLLLGAINEKLFF

abundance: NA
j_gene: TRBJ1-1
d_gene: TRBD1
v_gene: TRBV7-2
CDR3nt: TGTGCCAGCAGCTCCCCTGGGCAGGGGGCAATCACTGAAGCTTTCTTT
CDR3aa: CASSSPGQGAITEAFF

abundance: NA
j_gene: TRBJ1-2
d_gene: NA
v_gene: TRBV7-9
CDR3nt: TGTGCCAGCAGCTTAGCCAGACTCAGGGGAGGCGGCTACACCTTC
CDR3aa: CASSLARLRGGGYTF

abundance: few
j_gene: TRBJ2-3
d_gene: TRBD1
v_gene: TRBV7-9
CDR3nt: TGTGCCAGCAGGATCGGGACAGGGGGCACAGATACGCAGTATTTT
CDR3aa: CASRIGTGGTDTQYF

abundance: NA
j_gene: TRBJ2-1
d_gene: TRBD2
v_gene: TRBV4-1
CDR3nt: TGCGCCAGCAGCACCCTCGGACTAGCGGGGGACGATGAGCAGTTCTTC
CDR3aa: CASSTLGLAGDDEQFF

abundance: NA
j_gene: TRBJ2-1
d_gene: NA
v_gene: TRBV29-1
CDR3nt: NA
CDR3aa: CSVVSLDRGYNEQFF

abundance: NA
j_gene: TRBJ2-7
d_gene: TRBD2
v_gene: TRBV12-3/TRBV12-4
CDR3nt: TGTGCCAGCAGTTTGGGGTCGGGGGACTACGAGCGGTACTTC
CDR3aa: CASSLGSGDYERYF

abundance: NA
j_gene: TRBJ2-3
d_gene: NA
v_gene: TRBV6-2/TRBV6-3
CDR3nt: TGTGCCAGCAGTTACCCGACTAACGGCCCTGTAAGAGATACGCAGTATTTT
CDR3aa: CASSYPTNGPVRDTQYF

abundance: NA
j_gene: TRBJ2-2
d_gene: NA
v_gene: TRBV27
CDR3nt: TGTGCCAGCAGTCTCAGGACCGGAGCTAACACCGGGGAGCTGTTTTTT
CDR3aa: CASSLRTGANTGELFF

abundance: NA
j_gene: TRBJ1-4
d_gene: NA
v_gene: TRBV10-3
CDR3nt: TGTGCCATCAGAGACGTCTCAACTAATGAAAAACTGTTTTTT
CDR3aa: CAIRDVSTNEKLFF

abundance: NA
j_gene: TRBJ1-4
d_gene: NA
v_gene: TRBV4-2
CDR3nt: TGTGCCAGCAGCCAACCGACTCGAGAAAAACTGTTTTTT
CDR3aa: CASSQPTREKLFF

abundance: NA
j_gene: TRBJ2-3
d_gene: NA
v_gene: TRBV7-3
CDR3nt: TGTGCCAGCAGCCAAGGGGGACAGCAGTATTTT
CDR3aa: CASSQGGQQYF

abundance: NA
j_gene: TRBJ1-1
d_gene: NA
v_gene: TRBV2
CDR3nt: TGTGCCAGCAGTGACGTCGGGGCTTTCTTT
CDR3aa: CASSDVGAFF

abundance: NA
j_gene: TRBJ2-1
d_gene: NA
v_gene: TRBV15
CDR3nt: TGTGCCACCAGCAGCGCACCTAGGTTTGGCAATGAGCAGTTCTTC
CDR3aa: CATSSAPRFGNEQFF

abundance: NA
j_gene: TRBJ1-1
d_gene: NA
v_gene: TRBV5-1
CDR3nt: TGCGCCAGCAGCTTGAACAGCAGGGTTGGGACTGAAGCTTTCTTT
CDR3aa: CASSLNSRVGTEAFF

abundance: few
j_gene: TRBJ1-4
d_gene: NA
v_gene: TRBV4-2
CDR3nt: TGTGCCAGCAGCCAAGCAGGCCAGGGGATTGAAAAACTGTTTTTT
CDR3aa: CASSQAGQGIEKLFF

abundance: few
j_gene: TRBJ1-6
d_gene: NA
v_gene: TRBV25-1
CDR3nt: TGTGCCAGCAGTGAATTGAAGGTTAATTCACCCCTCCACTTT
CDR3aa: CASSELKVNSPLHF

abundance: NA
j_gene: TRBJ2-3
d_gene: NA
v_gene: TRBV5-3
CDR3nt: TGTGCCAGAAGCCCCCGTAAGTGGGGGGGCAGCACAGATACGCAGTATTTT
CDR3aa: CARSPRKWGGSTDTQYF

abundance: few
j_gene: TRBJ2-3
d_gene: TRBD2
v_gene: TRBV4-3
CDR3nt: TGCGCCAGCAGCCAAGAGGAAGCGGGGCGCGGCACAGATACGCAGTATTTT
CDR3aa: CASSQEEAGRGTDTQYF

abundance: NA
j_gene: TRBJ1-4
d_gene: NA
v_gene: TRBV7-9
CDR3nt: TGTGCCAGCAACACCCCCCCAGGACTGTTTTTT
CDR3aa: CASNTPPGLFF

abundance: NA
j_gene: TRBJ2-3
d_gene: NA
v_gene: TRBV7-2
CDR3nt: TGTGCCAGCAGCTTTAGGGGTGAGACAGATACGCAGTATTTT
CDR3aa: CASSFRGETDTQYF

abundance: NA
j_gene: TRBJ2-5
d_gene: NA
v_gene: TRBV6-5
CDR3nt: TGTGCCAGCAGATCACAGGAGCACTCGATCAATGAGCAGTACTTC
CDR3aa: CASRSQEHSINEQYF

abundance: NA
j_gene: TRBJ2-7
d_gene: NA
v_gene: TRBV10-3
CDR3nt: TGTGCCATCAGAAGGGAGGTTTGGGGCGAGCAGTACTTC
CDR3aa: CAIRREVWGEQYF

abundance: few
j_gene: TRBJ2-1
d_gene: NA
v_gene: TRBV6-2/TRBV6-3
CDR3nt: TGTGCCAGCAGCCGCCGGGGGCATTACAATGAGCAGTTCTTC
CDR3aa: CASSRRGHYNEQFF

abundance: NA
j_gene: TRBJ2-3
d_gene: TRBD2
v_gene: TRBV5-1
CDR3nt: TGCGTCAGCGTACTAGCGGGAAGCACAGATACGCAGTATTTT
CDR3aa: CVSVLAGSTDTQYF

abundance: NA
j_gene: TRBJ2-1
d_gene: NA
v_gene: TRBV5-6
CDR3nt: TGTGCCAGCAGCTTCGGGACTCGCCGTTGGGAGCAGTTCTTC
CDR3aa: CASSFGTRRWEQFF

abundance: few
j_gene: TRBJ2-1
d_gene: TRBD2
v_gene: TRBV12-3/TRBV12-4
CDR3nt: TGTGCCAGCAGTACCGGGACTAGCGGGCCCTTCAATGAGCAGTTCTTC
CDR3aa: CASSTGTSGPFNEQFF

abundance: few
j_gene: TRBJ1-4
d_gene: NA
v_gene: TRBV3-1
CDR3nt: TGTGCCAGCAGCCAAGATTGGAGGGCAGCAACTAATGAAAAACTGTTTTTT
CDR3aa: CASSQDWRAATNEKLFF

abundance: NA
j_gene: TRBJ1-2
d_gene: TRBD1
v_gene: TRBV6-1
CDR3nt: TGTGCCAGCAGTGAAGCTCTACAGGGGGCCGGAAAGGGCTACACCTTC
CDR3aa: CASSEALQGAGKGYTF

abundance: NA
j_gene: TRBJ1-1
d_gene: NA
v_gene: TRBV21-1
CDR3nt: TGTGCCAGCAGCGATACACAGGGTACGACCTCGAACACTGAAGCTTTCTTT
CDR3aa: CASSDTQGTTSNTEAFF